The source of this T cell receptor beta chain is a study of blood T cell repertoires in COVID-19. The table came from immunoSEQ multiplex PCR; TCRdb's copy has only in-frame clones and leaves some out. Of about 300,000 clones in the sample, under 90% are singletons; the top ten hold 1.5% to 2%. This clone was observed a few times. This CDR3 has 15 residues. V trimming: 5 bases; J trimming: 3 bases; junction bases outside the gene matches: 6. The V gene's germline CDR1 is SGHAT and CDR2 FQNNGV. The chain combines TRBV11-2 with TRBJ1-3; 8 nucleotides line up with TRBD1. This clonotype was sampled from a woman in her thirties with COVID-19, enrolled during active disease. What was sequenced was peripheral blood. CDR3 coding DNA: TGTGCCAGCAGCGCATCAGACAGGGGTGGAAACACCATATATTTT. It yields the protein CASSASDRGGNTIYF.